This T cell receptor (beta chain) was recovered during a study of low-dose radiotherapy and immunotherapy resistance in tumors. The wider study: Intravenous administration to patients comprised nivolumab at 240 mg every two weeks and ipilimumab at 1 mg/kg every six weeks.

Covering alpha and beta chains, TRAV- and TRBV-specific primers were used for the first-strand cDNA. A roughly 20-cycle PCR with a constant-region primer and V-primer adapter amplified TCRs. A single record per CDR3 protein comes from TCRdb applying MiXCR to the reads. The profile shows around 69,000 distinct CDR3 sequences, roughly 30% of them singletons. Time point defined: before trial treatment. Germline V gene sequence: CDR1 MNHEY, CDR2 SVGEGT. The CDR3 is 16 residues long. With 6 bases removed from V and 4 bases from J, the gap between germline ends came to 18 bases. This specimen was PBMCs, taken before treatment. The genes are TRBV6-2 or TRBV6-3 and TRBJ2-2, with D maybe TRBD1 (6 bases). This sequence was found in a female donor with ovarian cancer. CDR3 region: CASSQPQGVGTGELFF. The CDR3 DNA reads as TGTGCCAGCAGCCAACCACAGGGTGTTGGCACCGGGGAGCTGTTTTTT.